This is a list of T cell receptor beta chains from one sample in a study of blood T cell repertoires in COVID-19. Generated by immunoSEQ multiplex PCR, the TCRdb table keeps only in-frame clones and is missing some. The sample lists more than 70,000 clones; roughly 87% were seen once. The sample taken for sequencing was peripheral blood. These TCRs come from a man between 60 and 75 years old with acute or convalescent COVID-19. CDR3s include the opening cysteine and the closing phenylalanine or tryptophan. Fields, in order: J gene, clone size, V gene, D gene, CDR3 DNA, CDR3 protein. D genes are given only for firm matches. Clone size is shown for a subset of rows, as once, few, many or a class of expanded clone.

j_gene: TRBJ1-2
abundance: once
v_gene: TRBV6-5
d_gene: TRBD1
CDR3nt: TGTGCCAGCAGGCGAGGACAGGGGTTCTATGGCTACACCTTC
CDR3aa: CASRRGQGFYGYTF

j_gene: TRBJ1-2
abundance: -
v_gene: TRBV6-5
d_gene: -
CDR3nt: TGTGCCAGCAGTTACTCACGGGAATATGGCTACACCTTC
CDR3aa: CASSYSREYGYTF

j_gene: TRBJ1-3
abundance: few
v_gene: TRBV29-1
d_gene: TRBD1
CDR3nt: TGCAGCGTTGCTGGAGACAGGGTGCTAGGAAACACCATATATTTT
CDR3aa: CSVAGDRVLGNTIYF

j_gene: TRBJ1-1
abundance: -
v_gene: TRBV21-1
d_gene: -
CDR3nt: TGTGCCAGCAGCAAAGAGGCGGGGGCCACTGAAGCTTTCTTT
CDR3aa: CASSKEAGATEAFF

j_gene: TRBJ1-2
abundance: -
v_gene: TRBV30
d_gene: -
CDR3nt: TGTGCCTGCAGGGATGGCTACACCTTC
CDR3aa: CACRDGYTF

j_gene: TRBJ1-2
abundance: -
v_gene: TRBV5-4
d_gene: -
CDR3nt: TGTGCCAGCAGCTTGGGGCGGGGGGCCGCGGATGAGGGCTACACCTTC
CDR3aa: CASSLGRGAADEGYTF

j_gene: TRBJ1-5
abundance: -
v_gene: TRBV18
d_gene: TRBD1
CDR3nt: TGTGCCAGCTCACCACAGGGGGCCCAGCCCCAGCATTTT
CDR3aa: CASSPQGAQPQHF

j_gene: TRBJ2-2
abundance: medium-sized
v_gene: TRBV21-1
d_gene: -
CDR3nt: TGTGCCAGCAGCAAACGACTAGCGGGAGTATGGACCGGGGAGCTGTTTTTT
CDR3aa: CASSKRLAGVWTGELFF

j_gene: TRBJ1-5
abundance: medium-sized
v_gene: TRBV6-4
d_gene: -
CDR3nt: TGTGCCAGCAGTGACGGCCGGAGAGTTTATCAGCCCCAGCATTTT
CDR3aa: CASSDGRRVYQPQHF

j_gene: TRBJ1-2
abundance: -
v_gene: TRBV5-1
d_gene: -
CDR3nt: TGCGCCAGCACTCCGGGACTCACTAACTATGGCTACACCTTC
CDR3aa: CASTPGLTNYGYTF

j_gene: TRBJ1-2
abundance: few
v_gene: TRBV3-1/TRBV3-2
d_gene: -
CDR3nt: TGTGCCAGCAGCCAAGACCCATTCTATGGCTACACCTTC
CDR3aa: CASSQDPFYGYTF

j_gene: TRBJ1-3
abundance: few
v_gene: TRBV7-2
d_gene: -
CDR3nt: TGTGCCAGCAGCTCAGGCCTTCGGAGAAACACCATATATTTT
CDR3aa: CASSSGLRRNTIYF

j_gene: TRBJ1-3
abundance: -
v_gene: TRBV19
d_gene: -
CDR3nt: TGTGCCAGTAGTATAGAGGGGGAGGTCTGTGGAAACACCATATATTTT
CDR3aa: CASSIEGEVCGNTIYF

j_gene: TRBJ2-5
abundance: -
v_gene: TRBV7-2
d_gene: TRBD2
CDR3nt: TGTGCCAGCAGCTCAAGGACTAGCGGGGGAGTGAGTCGGCAAGAGACCCAGTACTTC
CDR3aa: CASSSRTSGGVSRQETQYF

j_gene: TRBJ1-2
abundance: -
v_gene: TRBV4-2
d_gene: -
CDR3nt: TGTGCCAGCAGCCAGGACAGAGATCTAGCTTTCTATGGTGGCTACACCTTC
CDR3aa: CASSQDRDLAFYGGYTF

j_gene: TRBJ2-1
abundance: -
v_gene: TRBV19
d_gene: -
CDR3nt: TGTGCCAGCAAAGACAGGCGGAGCTCCTACAATGAGCAGTTCTTC
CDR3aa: CASKDRRSSYNEQFF

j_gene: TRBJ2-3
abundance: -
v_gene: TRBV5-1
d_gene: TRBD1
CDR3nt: TGCGCCAGCAGCCCGGGACAGAGCACAGATACGCAGTATTTT
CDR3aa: CASSPGQSTDTQYF

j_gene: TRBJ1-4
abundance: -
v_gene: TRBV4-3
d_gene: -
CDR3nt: TGCGCCAGCAGCCAAGATAAGGGGGGGCTAAATGAAAAACTGTTTTTT
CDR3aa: CASSQDKGGLNEKLFF

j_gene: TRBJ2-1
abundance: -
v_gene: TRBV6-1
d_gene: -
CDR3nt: TGTGCCAGCAGCGAAGGGGGGCGTCACAATGAGCAGTTCTTC
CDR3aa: CASSEGGRHNEQFF

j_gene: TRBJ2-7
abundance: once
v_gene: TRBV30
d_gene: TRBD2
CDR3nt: TGTGCCTTGGGACTAGCGGGGTTCTACGAGCAGTACTTC
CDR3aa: CALGLAGFYEQYF

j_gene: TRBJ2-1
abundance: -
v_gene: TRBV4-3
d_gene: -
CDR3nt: TGCGCCAGCAGCCAAGACTACAGGATGGTCAATGAGCAGTTCTTC
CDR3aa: CASSQDYRMVNEQFF

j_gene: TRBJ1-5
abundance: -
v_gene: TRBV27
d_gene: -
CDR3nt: TGTGCCAGCAGTTTTGGGGCAGGGAGGAGCAATCAGCCCCAGCATTTT
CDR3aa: CASSFGAGRSNQPQHF

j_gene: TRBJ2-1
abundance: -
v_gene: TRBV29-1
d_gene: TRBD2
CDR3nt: TGCAGCGTTGGGACTAGTGGTCACAATGAGCAGTTCTTC
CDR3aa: CSVGTSGHNEQFF

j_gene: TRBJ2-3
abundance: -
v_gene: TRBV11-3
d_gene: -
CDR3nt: TGTGCCAGCAGCTTAGGGCGAGCGAGCACAGATACGCAGTATTTT
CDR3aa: CASSLGRASTDTQYF

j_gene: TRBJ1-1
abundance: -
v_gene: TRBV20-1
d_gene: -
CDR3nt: TGCAGGAGGACCCAGGGCACTGAAGCTTTCTTT
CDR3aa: CRRTQGTEAFF

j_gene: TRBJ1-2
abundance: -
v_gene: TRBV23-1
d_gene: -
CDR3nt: TGCGCCAGCAGTCTGGACACCGGGCCCTCCTATGGCTACACCTTC
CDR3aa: CASSLDTGPSYGYTF

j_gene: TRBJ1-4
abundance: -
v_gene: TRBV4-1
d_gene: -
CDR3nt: TGCGCCAGCAGCCAAGTAGCCGGAATGGGTGAAAAACTGTTTTTT
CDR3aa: CASSQVAGMGEKLFF

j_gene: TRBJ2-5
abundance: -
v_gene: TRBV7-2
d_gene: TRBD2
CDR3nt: TGTGCCAGCAGCCTGTTAGAAGCGGGAGGGCCTCACCAAGAGACCCAGTACTTC
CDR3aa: CASSLLEAGGPHQETQYF